The rows below give T cell receptor beta chains drawn from one sample of a study of T cell repertoires in cytomegalovirus infection. Their antigen targets remain unknown. MiXCR, applied by TCRdb to the reads, yields one record per CDR3 protein. The table has about 310,000 distinct CDR3 sequences, roughly 25% seen once. The sample consisted of cultured PBMCs, taken from culture after CMV antigen stimulation. These TCRs come from a human donor in good health (CMV status not recorded). Some clones in this sample may be carry-over from other donors' samples. CDR3s include the opening cysteine and the closing phenylalanine or tryptophan. A D gene is named only where the DNA matches it firmly. Size tells how often a clone was seen (once, few, many) or the class of an expanded clone, and some rows leave it out.

d_call clone_size j_call v_call cdr3_aa cdr3_nt
TRBD1 few TRBJ1-4 TRBV20-1 CSAYETGALFF TGCAGTGCCTACGAGACAGGGGCACTGTTTTTT
TRBD1 few TRBJ1-4 TRBV4-1 CASSSPGTGVEKLFF TGCGCCAGCAGCTCCCCCGGGACAGGGGTTGAAAAACTGTTTTTT
NA few TRBJ2-5 TRBV10-3 CAISDARARGETQYF TGTGCCATCAGTGATGCCAGGGCAAGAGGGGAGACCCAGTACTTC
NA many TRBJ2-6 TRBV28 CASSPGGVSGANVLTF TGTGCCAGCAGCCCCGGGGGCGTATCTGGGGCCAACGTCCTGACTTTC
TRBD2 many TRBJ2-1 TRBV7-6 CASSLMASGYNEQFF TGTGCCAGCAGCTTAATGGCTAGCGGTTACAATGAGCAGTTCTTC
NA few TRBJ2-7 TRBV7-3 CASSLIGGNGEQYF TGTGCCAGCAGCTTAATTGGGGGGAACGGCGAGCAGTACTTC
NA NA TRBJ2-5 TRBV28 CASSFRHPQETQYF TGTGCCAGCAGTTTCAGGCACCCCCAAGAGACCCAGTACTTC
NA few TRBJ2-2 TRBV4-3 CASSQEGPNQANTGELFF TGCGCCAGCAGCCAAGAAGGTCCCAACCAGGCGAACACCGGGGAGCTGTTTTTT
NA few TRBJ2-5 TRBV27 CASRSVAETQYF TGTGCCAGCAGGTCCGTGGCGGAGACCCAGTACTTC
NA many TRBJ1-5 TRBV7-2 CASSGTVTGRGEPQHF TGTGCCAGCAGCGGTACAGTCACCGGCCGGGGGGAGCCCCAGCATTTT
NA NA TRBJ2-1 TRBV10-3 CAISEYRGEQFF TGTGCCATCAGTGAGTACCGGGGGGAGCAGTTCTTC
TRBD2 NA TRBJ2-5 TRBV28 CASSGLAVQETQYF TGTGCCAGCAGTGGACTAGCGGTCCAAGAGACCCAGTACTTC
NA NA TRBJ2-1 TRBV24-1 CATSDRDLINEQFF TGTGCCACCAGTGACCGGGACTTGATAAATGAGCAGTTCTTC
NA NA TRBJ1-2 TRBV19 CASSIIAYHGYTF TGTGCCAGTAGTATTATTGCGTATCATGGCTACACCTTC
NA NA TRBJ2-1 TRBV29-1 CSVEYLAGGGSYNEQFF TGCAGCGTTGAATATTTAGCCGGCGGCGGTTCCTACAATGAGCAGTTCTTC
NA few TRBJ2-2 TRBV29-1 CSVILASPSTGELFF TGCAGCGTTATCTTAGCTTCCCCATCCACCGGGGAGCTGTTTTTT
TRBD2 many TRBJ2-7 TRBV28 CASSPGTSGTYEQYF TGTGCCAGCAGCCCCGGGACTAGCGGGACCTACGAGCAGTACTTC
NA NA TRBJ2-1 TRBV27 CASSSHFFSEQFF TGTGCCAGCAGTAGTCATTTCTTCAGTGAGCAGTTCTTC
TRBD1 NA TRBJ2-1 TRBV4-2 CASSQDRGQGNNEQFF TGTGCCAGCAGCCAAGATAGGGGACAGGGAAACAATGAGCAGTTCTTC
NA NA TRBJ2-2 TRBV27 CASRRAAFTGELFF TGTGCCAGCCGCCGAGCAGCCTTCACCGGGGAGCTGTTTTTT
TRBD2 few TRBJ2-3 TRBV6-1 CASSGWGGRTDTQYF TGTGCCAGCAGTGGATGGGGCGGGAGAACAGATACGCAGTATTTT
NA NA TRBJ2-1 TRBV11-3 CASSLDGLRGAAEQFF TGTGCCAGCAGCTTAGATGGGCTACGGGGGGCGGCTGAGCAGTTCTTC
NA NA TRBJ2-2 TRBV6-5 CASSFEVLTGELFF TGTGCCAGCAGTTTCGAGGTCCTCACCGGGGAGCTGTTTTTT
TRBD1 NA TRBJ2-2 TRBV3-1 CASRSTGFHGELFF TGTGCCAGCAGGTCGACAGGGTTTCACGGGGAGCTGTTTTTT
NA NA TRBJ1-1 TRBV18 CASSPFSGLDTEAFF TGTGCCAGCTCACCATTTTCGGGGTTGGACACTGAAGCTTTCTTT
NA NA TRBJ1-1 TRBV19 CASRGRVGEAFF TGTGCCAGTAGAGGGAGGGTGGGTGAAGCTTTCTTT
NA few TRBJ2-1 TRBV12-5 CASGLVEMSIRSYNEQFF TGTGCTAGTGGTTTGGTGGAGATGTCTATTCGCTCCTACAATGAGCAGTTCTTC
TRBD1 NA TRBJ2-5 TRBV12-3/TRBV12-4 CASSPPTGGRQETQYF TGTGCCAGCAGTCCCCCGACAGGGGGTAGGCAAGAGACCCAGTACTTC
NA NA TRBJ2-1 TRBV20-1 CSARHGVYNEQFF TGCAGTGCTAGGCACGGGGTATACAATGAGCAGTTCTTC